Detailed here is one T cell receptor (beta chain). It was with 60 Vbeta and 13 Jbeta primers that the PCR ran. The repertoire was sequenced with immunoSEQ multiplex PCR; TCRdb's copy has only in-frame clones and lacks some. The repertoire has some 130,000 clones, roughly two thirds of them found once; the top ten carry 1.6%. The source of the sample is a study of cytomegalovirus exposure and HLA in healthy donors. Trimming removed 6 bases at V and 2 bases at J, with 14 bases between. The CDR3 is 14 residues long. Germline CDR1 is LNHDA and CDR2 is SQIVND (reference sequence). Sequencing was carried out using PBMCs. The chain has TRBV19 and TRBJ2-7, with D maybe TRBD2 (5 bases). The clonotype comes from a man younger than 40 in good health and CMV-seropositive. The CDR3 DNA sequence: TGTGCCAGTAGGAATAGCGACCCAACCTACGAGCAGTACTTC. This encodes CASRNSDPTYEQYF.